This T cell receptor beta chain was identified in a study of cytomegalovirus exposure and HLA in healthy donors. Notes on the study in general: Per a prior analysis, the majority of TCR beta V segments were productive roughly 90% or roughly 30% of the time.

PCR used 60 Vbeta primers and 13 Jbeta primers. Data came from immunoSEQ multiplex PCR; TCRdb stores just in-frame clones and leaves some out. The sample lists 100,000 to 150,000 clones, over 9.5% occurring once. With V trimmed by 3 bases and J by 5 bases, 8 bases remained unmatched. Germline V gene sequence: CDR1 SGHRS, CDR2 YFSETQ. CDR3 length: 15 residues. This clone was seen more than once but under ten times. Its cognate antigen is unknown. V usage is TRBV5-1 and J usage is TRBJ2-1; 7 bases align to TRBD1. The sample was PBMCs. The clonotype originates from a young woman in good health and CMV-seropositive. CDR3 DNA sequence: TGCGCCAGCAGCTCGGGACAGTCGGTCAACAATGAGCAGTTCTTC. It encodes CASSSGQSVNNEQFF.